The clone carrying this T cell receptor (beta chain) was counted between two and nine times. Its matching antigen is unknown. Using a J-beta primer mix together with a sample-barcoded 5' primer, a second PCR was run for roughly 7 to 12 cycles. Each CDR3 protein gets one entry after TCRdb re-called the 5' RACE reads with MiXCR. The table lists about 640,000 distinct CDR3 sequences, around 54% of them singletons. Total RNA was isolated from each sample in quantities of at least 5 micrograms. Unmatched junction bases numbered 8, after V lost 5 bases and J lost 7 bases. The CDR3 contains 15 residues. Germline V lookup: CDR1 SGHVS, CDR2 FQNEAQ. The source of the sample is a study of blood T cells in healthy people across ages. Study observations and caveats: In older individuals, TCR beta diversity per million T cells was lower, falling roughly linearly with age.

The chain is built from TRBV7-8 and TRBJ2-1, with 10 nucleotides matching TRBD2. The sequencing input was blood. The TCR was taken from a man in his 60s in good health. CDR3 sequence (DNA): TGTGCCAGCAGCCTTCAGCGGGGGGGCCGGAATGAGCAGTTCTTC. Amino acids: CASSLQRGGRNEQFF.